The rows below give T cell receptor beta chains drawn from one sample of a study of long-term antiretroviral therapy in people with HIV. The repertoire was sequenced with immunoSEQ multiplex PCR; TCRdb's copy has only in-frame clones and lacks some. The sample yields 30,000 to 40,000 clones, approximately 86% seen once. The sequencing used unsorted PBMCs, collected just before starting antiretroviral therapy. These TCRs come from a woman younger than 35 with HIV. CDR3s include the opening cysteine and the closing phenylalanine or tryptophan. The order of the fields is J gene, V gene, D gene, clone size, CDR3 DNA, CDR3 protein. A D gene is named only where the DNA matches it firmly. Not every row has a clone size; where given, it reads once, few, many or a size class.

TRBJ1-2	TRBV7-9	-	-	TGTGCCAGCAGCTTTCGGGACTACGATGGCTACACCTTC	CASSFRDYDGYTF
TRBJ2-3	TRBV7-9	TRBD2	-	TGTGCCAGCAGCTTAACCACTAGCGGGAGCACAGATACGCAGTATTTT	CASSLTTSGSTDTQYF
TRBJ2-7	TRBV7-8	-	-	TGTGCCAGCAGCTTAATAGGCCCGCAGGGAAGGTACGAGCAGTACTTC	CASSLIGPQGRYEQYF
TRBJ1-5	TRBV5-1	-	-	TGCGCCAGCAGCTTCAAGGCAGGTCAGCCCCAGCATTTT	CASSFKAGQPQHF
TRBJ2-6	TRBV2	-	-	TGTGCCAGCTCGTCAGTTACCTCTGGGGCCAACGTCCTGACTTTC	CASSSVTSGANVLTF
TRBJ1-2	TRBV7-9	-	-	TGTGCCAGCAGCTTAGTGGAGAACTATGGCTACACCTTC	CASSLVENYGYTF
TRBJ2-3	TRBV4-3	TRBD1	-	TGCGCCAGCAGCCAAGATCTCGGGCCTGACAGGGGTTTTACAGATACGCAGTATTTT	CASSQDLGPDRGFTDTQYF
TRBJ2-4	TRBV5-4	-	-	TGTGCCAGCAGCTTGGCAGGCTTAGCCAAAAACATTCAGTACTTC	CASSLAGLAKNIQYF
TRBJ2-7	TRBV27	TRBD1	-	TGTGCCAGCAGTTACGGGACAGGGGGCCTCTCCTACGAGCAGTACTTC	CASSYGTGGLSYEQYF
TRBJ2-3	TRBV6-5	-	-	TGTGCCAGCAGTTACTCTTCGGGGATGGGTGATACGCAGTATTTT	CASSYSSGMGDTQYF
TRBJ2-1	TRBV11-1	TRBD2	-	TGTGCCAGCAGCCCCTGGACTAGCGGGAGTCAGGAGCAGTTCTTC	CASSPWTSGSQEQFF
TRBJ2-3	TRBV7-3	-	-	TGTGCCAGCAGCTTAGCTGGGTGGGATACGCAGTATTTT	CASSLAGWDTQYF
TRBJ2-3	TRBV18	-	-	TGTGCCAGCTCACCGACACCAGGGTTCGGCCTCACAGATACGCAGTATTTT	CASSPTPGFGLTDTQYF
TRBJ1-4	TRBV19	-	-	TGTGCCAGTAAGTCTTTGCGGACGGCTGAGTGGAGTGAACTGTTTTTT	CASKSLRTAEWSELFF
TRBJ2-7	TRBV14	TRBD1	-	TGTGCCAGCAGCCAAACAGGGGCCTACGAGCAGTACTTC	CASSQTGAYEQYF
TRBJ1-5	TRBV6-6	TRBD1	-	TGTGCCAGCAGTTTCGGGACAGGGCGACAGCCCCAGCATTTT	CASSFGTGRQPQHF
TRBJ1-5	TRBV28	-	-	TGTGCCAGCAGAAAGAGCTCGCCGGGCAATCAGCCCCAGCATTTT	CASRKSSPGNQPQHF
TRBJ1-1	TRBV19	-	-	TGTGCCAGTAGTATATCGACGAACCTACTTATAAGGAACACTGAAGCTTTCTTT	CASSISTNLLIRNTEAFF
TRBJ2-2	TRBV6-6	-	-	TGTGCCAGCAGTCAGCTCGGGCCCACCGGGGAGCTGTTTTTT	CASSQLGPTGELFF
TRBJ2-1	TRBV7-3	-	-	TGTGCCAGCAGCTTAGGTGGGGAGGTCAGTGAGCAGTTCTTC	CASSLGGEVSEQFF
TRBJ2-7	TRBV7-9	-	-	TGTGCCAGCAGCTCCGCGGGACCTCATTTGAAGGAGCAGTACTTC	CASSSAGPHLKEQYF
TRBJ2-2	TRBV7-9	-	-	TGTGCCAGCAGCGTTGACGGGTGGGACGGGGAGCTGTTTTTT	CASSVDGWDGELFF
TRBJ2-7	TRBV2	-	-	TGTGCCAGCAGTGAGGGATACGAGCAGTACTTC	CASSEGYEQYF
TRBJ1-1	TRBV6-5	-	few	TGTGCCAGCATTCTCGGACTCGGGTACACTGAAGCTTTCTTT	CASILGLGYTEAFF
TRBJ2-5	TRBV7-9	-	few	TGTGCCAGCAGCTTAGCGGGTAGCGTTGAAGAGACCCAGTACTTC	CASSLAGSVEETQYF
TRBJ1-4	TRBV6-5	-	-	TGTGCCAGCAGTTACCGGAATGAAAAACTGTTTTTT	CASSYRNEKLFF
TRBJ2-7	TRBV28	-	-	TGTGCCAGCAGATCGGGACACAGGGACGAGCAGTACTTC	CASRSGHRDEQYF
TRBJ2-1	TRBV7-3	TRBD2	-	TGTGCCAGCAGCGTCTCTAGCGGGACTGTCAATGAGCAGTTCTTC	CASSVSSGTVNEQFF
TRBJ1-1	TRBV6-5	-	once	TGTGCCAGCAGTTACTCGACTAAGGGAACTGAAGCTTTCTTT	CASSYSTKGTEAFF
TRBJ2-2	TRBV7-3	-	-	TGTGCCAGCAGCTTATACTCGGGAGTTGGGACCGGGGAGCTGTTTTTT	CASSLYSGVGTGELFF
TRBJ2-5	TRBV21-1	-	-	TGTGCCAGCAGACCCACTAGCGGGAGAATGGGGACCCAGTACTTC	CASRPTSGRMGTQYF
TRBJ2-5	TRBV2	-	once	TGTGCCAGCAGTAAAAACGCCGGGACACAAGAGACCCAGTACTTC	CASSKNAGTQETQYF
TRBJ2-2	TRBV7-2	-	-	TGTGCCAGCAGCCCAGGGAGTTGGCCCGGGGAGCTGTTTTTT	CASSPGSWPGELFF
TRBJ2-5	TRBV7-7	TRBD2	-	TGTGCTAGCAGCCGACTAGCGGGAGAAGAGACCCAGTACTTC	CASSRLAGEETQYF